This T cell receptor (beta chain) was retrieved from a study of blood T cell repertoires in COVID-19. About the study: Spain, Italy and the United States supplied samples that represented acute and convalescent COVID-19. PBMCs, B-cell-depleted T cells, or T cells provided the cDNA or gDNA that made up the material.

Authors' methods: Counts of nucleated cells, estimated from reference gene primer amplification, were obtained. The data were produced by immunoSEQ multiplex PCR, yet TCRdb's version contains in-frame clones alone and is incomplete. The V and J calls and the clone size are those of that table, but D and trimming were determined from the DNA. The sample lists about 98,000 clones, 81% occurring once. This CDR3 region has 17 residues. The germline V gene encodes CDR1 LGHNA and CDR2 YSLEER. V dropped 3 bases and J dropped 4; count of bases not matched to a gene: 11. This clonotype was sampled from a woman of 80 years or more with acute or convalescent COVID-19. The sample comprised peripheral blood. V usage is TRBV4-3 and J usage is TRBJ2-2; 7 bases match TRBD2. The CDR3 nucleotides are TGCGCCAGCAGCCACGGCTGGGGGGGAAGGGGCACCGGGGAGCTGTTTTTT. It codes for CASSHGWGGRGTGELFF.